The sample holds many counts of the clone carrying this T cell receptor (beta chain). This record belongs to a study of regulatory T cells in long-lasting Graves disease. Relying on iRepertoire HTBI primers and Arm-PCR of CDR3 regions, the team built TCR beta libraries. TCRdb processed the multiplex PCR reads anew with MiXCR; each CDR3 protein has one entry. This sample has 510,000 or so distinct CDR3 sequences; 12% occur once, and the top ten carry around 9.3%. Time point noted: newly diagnosed GD, antithyroid drugs for less than 3 months. Extracted PBMC RNA gave rise to the TCR library. American Thyroid Association guidelines were used to diagnose Graves' disease. The data also belong to a second study, concerning T cells in Graves' hyperthyroidism and ophthalmopathy. That study reports: Graves' hyperthyroidism qualified as stable when ophthalmopathy did not progress within 18 months. Among thyroid clonotypes expanded above 0.001, most also appeared in blood.

This TCR was recovered from a woman aged 25 to 39 with Graves disease. Specimen: peripheral blood mononuclear cells (PBMCs), collected at new diagnosis, from a patient treated with antithyroid drugs.

The CDR3 protein is CASSLGGGPIYEQYF. For the CDR3, the DNA is TGTGCCAGCAGTTTAGGAGGAGGGCCGATCTACGAGCAGTACTTC. V gene TRBV27 combines with J gene TRBJ2-7; weak D call: TRBD2 (6 bases). The CDR3 contains 15 residues. Trimming removed 2 bases from V and 3 bases from J, with 14 bases in between. Germline-derived CDR1 and CDR2 are MNHEY and SMNVEV (reference sequence).